This TCR beta chain was recovered during a study of tumor-infiltrating lymphocytes in localized non-small cell lung cancer. Germline loops: CDR1 MNHGY, CDR2 SAAAGT. The CDR3 sequence is 8 residues long. V lost 7 bases to trimming and J lost 11 bases, with 5 bases between them. Here immunoSEQ multiplex PCR was the method, and the copy in TCRdb shows in-frame clones only, minus some. The profile shows 8,500 to 10,000 clones, about 63% of them singletons. Specimen: uninvolved lung tissue not adjacent to the tumor. The chain employs TRBV6-8 and TRBJ1-1, with D possibly matching TRBD1 (5 bases). The receptor was derived from a human donor with non-small cell lung cancer. The CDR3 region is CASTGAFF. As DNA, the CDR3 is TGTGCCAGCACAGGGGCTTTCTTT.